The entry below describes one TCR beta chain. No antigen is known for it. This sample stems from a study of PD-1 blockade in mismatch repair-deficient tumors. The V gene's germline CDR1 is SGHNT and CDR2 YENEEA. V was clipped by 5 bases and J by 5 bases; unmatched bases: 7. The CDR3 loop spans 15 amino acids. Sequenced by immunoSEQ multiplex PCR; TCRdb stores in-frame clones only, minus some. The sample yields about 120,000 clones, around nine tenths seen once. All patients were mismatch repair deficient, assessed by either PCR or immunohistochemistry. Study-level findings and limits: After pembrolizumab, tumor-resident clones rose rapidly, then generally contracted before radiologic responses.

The chain is built from TRBV11-3 and TRBJ2-1; 9 bases align to TRBD1. The clonotype originates from an adult with mismatch repair-deficient cancer. The sample here was peripheral blood, taken 70 to 72 weeks after starting pembrolizumab. CDR3: CASSPGTGLHNEQFF. The CDR3 nucleotides read TGTGCCAGCAGCCCCGGGACAGGGTTGCACAATGAGCAGTTCTTC.